This TCR beta chain was sequenced in a study of glioma-infiltrating T cells (dated by TCRdb to about 2016). Study-level background: TCR alpha- and beta-chain repertoires were sequenced from glioma tissue, non-neoplastic brain tissue and matched peripheral blood mononuclear cells. To measure divergence between tissue and blood T-cell populations, each tissue-infiltrating repertoire was compared with the peripheral blood repertoire of the same patient. Three low-grade glioma patients, roughly eight primary glioblastoma patients, and three non-glioma patients who contributed non-neoplastic brain tissue made up the paired cohort.

CDR1 and CDR2 are drawn from the germline V gene: LGHNA, YSLEER. From V the trimming removes 1 base and from J it removes 4 bases, while the gene matches leave 4 bases of the junction unaccounted for. CDR3 length: 15 amino acids, cysteine to phenylalanine. Only the CDR3 portion is preserved as DNA: 45 bases, with reading frame beginning at the first base. The sample holds many counts of this clonotype. Its antigen specificity is not known. Within one base of it there is no much larger clone, and no base qualities were kept. What the research found in general, with its limitations: VJ-independent divergence between tissue and blood was found to be below expectation in non-neoplastic patients but above expectation in all gliomas, particularly low-grade gliomas. Very few CDR3 sequences were shared between tissue and blood, attributed to high CDR3 diversity and limited sampling. Small numbers underpinned the group comparisons: roughly eight glioblastoma patients, three low-grade glioma patients and three non-neoplastic patients.

The iRepertoire nested amplicon-rescue multiplex PCR (arm-PCR) platform was used to amplify TCR alpha and beta CDR3 regions from RNA. The input for one-step reverse transcription and amplification was roughly 85-400 ng of tissue mRNA or PBMC total RNA. After bead purification, a secondary multiplex PCR added Illumina adapters, and libraries were gel-purified between 200 and 400 bp. The libraries contained internal 6-nucleotide barcodes that were used for demultiplexing. Libraries were sequenced on an Illumina MiSeq with 2x220 or 2x250 nucleotide paired-end reads. The source study handled its data this way. Paired reads were merged with FLASH 1.2.11 and aligned to the GRCh37 human genome with BWA-MEM before extracting TRA and TRB reads. An IMGT-derived reference of cassette sequences and CDR3 motifs, with pseudogenes included, was used for V and J assignment. Reads were translated in three frames, and productive CDR3s were defined as those with a C...FGXG motif and no stop codons. A clonotype was defined as a unique combination of a V-J cassette pair and a CDR3 amino acid sequence. Hamming distance filtering was applied to reads, with thresholds set by the sequence error rate of each sample in mapped regions. Clones were called with MiXCR by TCRdb after fastp trimmed the public reads at Q25, and only in-frame beta chains were retained. For every CDR3 protein sequence, its rows merge into one entry that carries the most common genes and DNA. The authors' filters were not applied to this entry. Recorded for this sample are 100,000 to 150,000 distinct CDR3 sequences; 20% to 25% of them occurred a single time. The ten largest clones represent 13% to 15% of the sample.

The sequence was obtained from a human donor with low-grade glioma or glioblastoma, undergoing nonglioma brain surgery, or in good health (not recorded which). The rearranged segments are TRBV4-3 and TRBJ2-1; TRBD1 fits 7 bases in the junction. Sequenced: glioma tissue, nonneoplastic brain tissue, or PBMCs (not recorded which). The nucleotide sequence is given as TGCGCCAGCAGCCAAGTCGGGACAGCATACAATGAGCAGTTCTTC. Translation gives CASSQVGTAYNEQFF.